The 9 T cell receptor beta chains listed next were all sequenced from one sample in a study of blood T cell repertoires in COVID-19 (dated by TCRdb to the early 2020s). The protocol used for the library was the immunoSEQ multiplex PCR assay. The immuneACCESS repertoire file appears here via TCRdb, limited to in-frame rearrangements. These files lack a portion of the clones; in checked studies, under half of the deficit traces to unresolved V genes, and the cause of the others is not known. A total of 150,000 to 170,000 clones appear in this sample, roughly 80% of them only once. The top ten clones comprise around 28% of the sample. Source material: peripheral blood. Receptors originate from a woman aged 55-69 years with acute or convalescent COVID-19.

This clone was counted a single time. J is TRBJ1-6 and V is TRBV18, with unresolved D. The CDR3 totals 13 residues. CDR1 is KGHSH and CDR2 is LQKENI in the germline V gene. The V and J ends lost 3 bases and 7 bases respectively, with 7 bases between them. The CDR3 loop reads CASSPEPNSPLHF. In nucleotides, the CDR3 is TGTGCCAGCTCACCCGAGCCGAATTCACCCCTCCACTTT.

The chain uses TRBV18 and TRBJ1-2; tentative D call: TRBD1 (6 bases). V lost 6 bases and J 5 bases, leaving 19 bases between the germline ends. CDR3 length equals 15 residues. Germline V gene sequence: CDR1 KGHSH, CDR2 LQKENI. CDR3 amino acids: CASSPRESRGYGYTF. Written as DNA, the CDR3 is TGTGCCAGCTCCCCAAGAGAGTCCAGGGGTTATGGCTACACCTTC.

The V and J genes are TRBV11-3 and TRBJ1-2; 7 bases are shared with TRBD1. This CDR3 has 17 amino acids. The ends lost 5 bases at V and 1 base at J; junction bases unmatched: 13. Germline V gene lookup returns CDR1 SGHNT and CDR2 YENEEA. As DNA, the CDR3 is TGTGCCAGCAGCCTTTCCCTTCATACAGGGGTTAACTATGGCTACACCTTC. It is translated as CASSLSLHTGVNYGYTF.

The CDR3 DNA reads TGTGCCAGCAGGGACAGGGTGTCGTACAATGAGCAGTTCTTC. Translation: CASRDRVSYNEQFF. V gene TRBV14 combines with J gene TRBJ2-1, with 8 bases matching TRBD1. The CDR3 runs to 14 residues. The germline V gene has CDR1 SGHDN and CDR2 FVKESK. The V gene end was trimmed by 6 bases and the J gene end by 4 bases; junction bases not matched to a gene: 5.

V and J are TRBV27 and TRBJ2-1; TRBD2 aligns across 10 bases. Trimming removed 4 bases from V and 2 bases from J; junction bases left unmatched: 5. The CDR3 sequence is 16 residues long. Germline V gene sequence: CDR1 MNHEY, CDR2 SMNVEV (reference sequence). The CDR3 sequence: CASSSLAGGAYNEQFF. The CDR3 DNA is TGTGCCAGCAGTTCCTTAGCGGGGGGTGCCTACAATGAGCAGTTCTTC.

The chain combines TRBV19 with TRBJ1-4, with D possibly being TRBD1 (5 bases). Trimming removed 6 bases from V and 3 bases from J, with 14 bases in between. There are 15 residues in the CDR3. Per germline, CDR1 LNHDA and CDR2 SQIVND (reference sequence). This chain's CDR3 is CASSALGGANEKLFF. The CDR3 coding sequence is TGTGCCAGTAGCGCCCTAGGAGGGGCTAATGAAAAACTGTTTTTT.

The chain uses TRBV5-1 and TRBJ2-6; D ambiguous. Germline CDR1 is SGHRS and CDR2 is YFSETQ. The V and J ends lost 0 bases and 0 bases respectively, with 13 bases between them. The CDR3 consists of 18 residues. The CDR3 DNA reads TGCGCCAGCAGCTTGGTCGTCGGCGGCTTCTCTGGGGCCAACGTCCTGACTTTC. It specifies CASSLVVGGFSGANVLTF.

This chain joins TRBV5-1 and TRBJ2-2, with TRBD2 identical over 12 bases. With V trimmed by 3 bases and J by 7 bases, 4 bases remained unmatched. The CDR3 is made up of 15 amino acids. Looked up from germline, CDR1 is SGHRS and CDR2 is YFSETQ. The CDR3 spells CASSSSGGAGGELFF. The CDR3 DNA follows: TGCGCCAGCAGCTCTAGCGGGGGGGCCGGCGGGGAGCTGTTTTTT. The entire variable domain, with the rest obtained from reference TRBV5-1 and TRBJ2-2, is as follows: KAGVTQTPRYLIKTRGQQVTLSCSPISGHRSVSWYQQTPGQGLQFLFEYFSETQRNKGNFPGRFSGRQFSNSRSEMNVSTLELGDSALYLCASSSSGGAGGELFFGEGSRLTVL.

CDR3: CASSLRGGSNTEAFF. For the CDR3, the DNA is TGTGCCAGTAGTCTCAGGGGTGGATCGAACACTGAAGCTTTCTTT. This rearrangement joins TRBV19 to TRBJ1-1, with D maybe TRBD1 (6 bases). V was shortened by 5 bases and J by 1 base, with 14 bases between the two germline ends. The germline V gene encodes CDR1 LNHDA and CDR2 SQIVND (reference sequence). CDR3 length: 15 residues.